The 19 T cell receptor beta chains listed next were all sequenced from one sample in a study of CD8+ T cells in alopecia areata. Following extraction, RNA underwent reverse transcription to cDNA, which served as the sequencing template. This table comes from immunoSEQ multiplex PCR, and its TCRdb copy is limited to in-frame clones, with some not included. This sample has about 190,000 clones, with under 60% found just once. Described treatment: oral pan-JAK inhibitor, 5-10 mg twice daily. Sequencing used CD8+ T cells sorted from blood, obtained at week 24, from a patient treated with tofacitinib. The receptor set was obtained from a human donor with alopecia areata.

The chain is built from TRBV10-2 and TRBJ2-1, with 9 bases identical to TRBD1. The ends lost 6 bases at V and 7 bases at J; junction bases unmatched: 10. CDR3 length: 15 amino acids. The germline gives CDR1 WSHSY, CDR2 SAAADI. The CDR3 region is CASSGTGGGWNEQFF. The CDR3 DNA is TGCGCCAGCAGCGGTACAGGGGGCGGTTGGAATGAGCAGTTCTTC.

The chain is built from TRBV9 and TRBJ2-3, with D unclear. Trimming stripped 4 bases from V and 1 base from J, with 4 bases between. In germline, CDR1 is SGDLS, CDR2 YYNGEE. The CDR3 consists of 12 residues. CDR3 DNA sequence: TGTGCCAGCAGCACACGCACAGATACGCAGTATTTT. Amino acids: CASSTRTDTQYF. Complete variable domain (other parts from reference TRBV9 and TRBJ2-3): DSGVTQTPKHLITATGQRVTLRCSPRSGDLSVYWYQQSLDQGLQFLIQYYNGEERAKGNILERFSAQQFPDLHSELNLSSLELGDSALYFCASSTRTDTQYFGPGTRLTVL.

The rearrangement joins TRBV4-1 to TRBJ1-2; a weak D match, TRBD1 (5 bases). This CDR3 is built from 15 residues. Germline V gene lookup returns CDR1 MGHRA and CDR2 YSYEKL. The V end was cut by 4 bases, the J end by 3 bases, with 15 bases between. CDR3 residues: CASSREPGTDYGYTF. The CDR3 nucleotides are TGCGCCAGCAGCCGAGAACCCGGGACGGACTATGGCTACACCTTC.

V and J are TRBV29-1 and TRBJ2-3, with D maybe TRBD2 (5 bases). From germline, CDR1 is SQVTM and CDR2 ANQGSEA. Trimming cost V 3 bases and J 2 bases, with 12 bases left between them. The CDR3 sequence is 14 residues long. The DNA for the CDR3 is TGCAGCGTTGACTCTTCGGGAATCACAGATACGCAGTATTTT. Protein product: CSVDSSGITDTQYF.

CDR3 DNA sequence: TGCAGCGCCGAACAAGCGGGCAGCTCCTACGAGCAGTACTTC. This codes for CSAEQAGSSYEQYF. This chain uses TRBV29-1 with TRBJ2-5, with a possible D match to TRBD2 (6 bases). The J call may be wrong; the DNA end is better matched by TRBJ2-7. Germline V gene lookup returns CDR1 SQVTM and CDR2 ANQGSEA. The CDR3 is 14 residues long.

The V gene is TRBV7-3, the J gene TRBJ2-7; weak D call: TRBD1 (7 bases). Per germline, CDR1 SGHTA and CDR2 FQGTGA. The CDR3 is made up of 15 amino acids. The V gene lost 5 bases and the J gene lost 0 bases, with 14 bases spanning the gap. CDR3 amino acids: CASSAAGGPSYEQYF. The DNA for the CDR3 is TGTGCCAGCAGCGCGGCAGGGGGGCCCTCCTACGAGCAGTACTTC.

CDR3 in DNA: TGTGCCAGCAGTCCCGGGGTTGGCTACACCTTC. This sequence encodes CASSPGVGYTF. This sequence joins TRBV28 and TRBJ1-2; no firm D call. The CDR3 sequence is 11 residues long. The germline V and J ends were trimmed by 5 bases and 7 bases, with 8 bases remaining between them. Per germline, CDR1 MDHEN and CDR2 SYDVKM.

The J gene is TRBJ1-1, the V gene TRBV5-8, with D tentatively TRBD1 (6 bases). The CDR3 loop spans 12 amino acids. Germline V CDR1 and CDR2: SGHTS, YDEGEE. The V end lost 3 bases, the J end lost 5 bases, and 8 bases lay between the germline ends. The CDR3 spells CASSSGQTEAFF. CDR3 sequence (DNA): TGTGCCAGCAGCTCTGGACAGACTGAAGCTTTCTTT.

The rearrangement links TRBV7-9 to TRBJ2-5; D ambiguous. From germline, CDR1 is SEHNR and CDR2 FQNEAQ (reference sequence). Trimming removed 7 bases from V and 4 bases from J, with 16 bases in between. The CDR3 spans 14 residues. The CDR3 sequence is CASKPSKARETQYF. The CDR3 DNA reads TGTGCCAGCAAACCCAGTAAGGCGCGAGAGACCCAGTACTTC.

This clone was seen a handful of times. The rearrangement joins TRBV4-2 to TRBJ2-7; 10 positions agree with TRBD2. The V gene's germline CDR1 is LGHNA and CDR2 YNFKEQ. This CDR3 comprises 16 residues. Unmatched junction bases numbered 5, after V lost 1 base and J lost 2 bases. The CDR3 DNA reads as TGTGCCAGCAGCCAAGGTCTAGCGGGGGCCGCCTACGAGCAGTACTTC. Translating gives CASSQGLAGAAYEQYF.

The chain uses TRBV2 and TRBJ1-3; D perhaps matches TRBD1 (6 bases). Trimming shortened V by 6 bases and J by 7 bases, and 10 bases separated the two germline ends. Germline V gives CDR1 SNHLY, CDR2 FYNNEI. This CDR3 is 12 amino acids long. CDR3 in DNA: TGTGCCAGCAGGGGACACTTGAACACCATATATTTT. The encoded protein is CASRGHLNTIYF. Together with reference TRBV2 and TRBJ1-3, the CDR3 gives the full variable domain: EPEVTQTPSHQVTQMGQEVILRCVPISNHLYFYWYRQILGQKVEFLVSFYNNEISEKSEIFDDQFSVERPDGSNFTLKIRSTKLEDSAMYFCASRGHLNTIYFGEGSWLTVV.

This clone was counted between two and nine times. This CDR3 reads CATLSREYEQYF. In nucleotides, the CDR3 is TGTGCCACTTTAAGTAGGGAGTACGAGCAGTACTTC. V is TRBV6-6 and J is TRBJ2-7; a weak D match, TRBD2 (5 bases). This CDR3 is built from 12 residues. Germline CDR1 and CDR2: MNHNY and SVGAGI (reference sequence). The germline V and J ends were trimmed by 10 bases and 4 bases, with 14 bases remaining between them.

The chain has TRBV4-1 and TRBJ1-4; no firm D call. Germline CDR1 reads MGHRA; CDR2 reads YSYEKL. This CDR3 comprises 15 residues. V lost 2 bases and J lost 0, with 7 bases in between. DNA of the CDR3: TGCGCCAGCAGCCAAAACAGCGCAACTAATGAAAAACTGTTTTTT. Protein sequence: CASSQNSATNEKLFF.

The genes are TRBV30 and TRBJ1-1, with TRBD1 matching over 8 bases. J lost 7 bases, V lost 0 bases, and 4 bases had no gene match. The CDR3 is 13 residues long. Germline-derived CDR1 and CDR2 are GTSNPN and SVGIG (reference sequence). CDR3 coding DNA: TGTGCCTGGAGTGTGGGACAGGAGGATGAAGCTTTCTTT. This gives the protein CAWSVGQEDEAFF.

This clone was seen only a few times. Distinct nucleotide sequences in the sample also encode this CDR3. The CDR3 here is CASSLSTDTQYF. The CDR3 DNA sequence: TGTGCCAGCAGCTTGAGCACAGATACGCAGTATTTT. The gene calls are TRBV7-8 and TRBJ2-3; unclear D gene. This CDR3 is built from 12 residues. Germline V gene data show CDR1 as SGHVS and CDR2 as FQNEAQ. V dropped 3 bases and J dropped 0 bases, with 1 base sitting between them.

The CDR3 bases are TGTGCCAGCGGACGGACAGGGGTTACTGAAGCTTTCTTT. Its translation: CASGRTGVTEAFF. The chain links TRBV2 to TRBJ1-1, with 9 bases aligning to TRBD1. Germline V gives CDR1 SNHLY, CDR2 FYNNEI. With 8 bases clipped from V and 5 bases from J, the junction kept 6 bases outside the gene matches. The CDR3 loop spans 13 amino acids.

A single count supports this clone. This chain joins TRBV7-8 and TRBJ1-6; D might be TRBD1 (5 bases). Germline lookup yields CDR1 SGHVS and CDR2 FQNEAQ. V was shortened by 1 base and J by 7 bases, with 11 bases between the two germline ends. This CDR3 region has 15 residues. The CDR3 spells CASSLGRGKNSPLHF. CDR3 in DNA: TGTGCCAGCAGCTTAGGGCGGGGGAAAAATTCACCCCTCCACTTT. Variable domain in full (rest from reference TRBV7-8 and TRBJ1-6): GAGVSQSPRYKVAKRGQDVALRCDPISGHVSLFWYQQALGQGPEFLTYFQNEAQLDKSGLPSDRFFAERPEGSVSTLKIQRTQQEDSAVYLCASSLGRGKNSPLHFGNGTRLTVT.

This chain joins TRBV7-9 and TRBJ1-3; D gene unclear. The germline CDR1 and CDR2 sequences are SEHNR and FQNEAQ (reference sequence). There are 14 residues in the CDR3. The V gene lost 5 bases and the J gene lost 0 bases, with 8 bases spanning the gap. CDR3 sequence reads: CASSRVDSGNTIYF. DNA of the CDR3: TGTGCCAGCAGCCGGGTTGACTCTGGAAACACCATATATTTT.

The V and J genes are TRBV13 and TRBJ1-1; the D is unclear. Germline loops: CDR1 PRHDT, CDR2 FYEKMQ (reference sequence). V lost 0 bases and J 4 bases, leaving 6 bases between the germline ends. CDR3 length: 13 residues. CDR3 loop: CASSLGFSTEAFF. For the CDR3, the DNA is TGTGCCAGCAGCTTAGGGTTCTCCACTGAAGCTTTCTTT.